The T cell receptor (beta chain) under discussion was sequenced for a study of Ad26.COV2.S vaccination and SARS-CoV-2 variants. Per the germline V gene, CDR1 is KGHSH and CDR2 is LQKENI. There are 13 residues in the CDR3. The germline V and J ends were trimmed by 2 bases and 1 base, with 5 bases remaining between them. Study results and caveats: The breadth of spike-specific CD8+ and CD4+ T cell responses after vaccination was reportedly substantial.

Regarding treatment: about 20 received Ad26.COV2.S at low or high dose, single or two shots; roughly five received placebo; per-sample allocation not given. The investigators took samples on day 63 after the first vaccine or placebo injection. Concerning this clone: Its antigen is unidentified.

TCRdb's copy holds only in-frame clones and misses some; the assay was immunoSEQ multiplex PCR. The sample shows 440,000 or so clones, around 89% of them seen only once. The chain couples TRBV18 to TRBJ1-1, with unresolved D. The TCR originated in a person aged 18-65 years who received the Ad26.COV2.S COVID-19 vaccine or a placebo. Sequencing used peripheral blood, obtained in a trial of Ad26.COV2.S vaccine versus placebo. The CDR3 region is CASSPYPNTEAFF. CDR3 DNA sequence: TGTGCCAGCTCACCATACCCGAACACTGAAGCTTTCTTT.